This T cell receptor beta chain was recorded in a study of CD8+ T cells in alopecia areata. Background on the study: In an open-label trial, patients got 5 to 10 mg tofacitinib twice daily.

TCR sequencing used cDNA made by reverse transcription of extracted RNA. The data were produced by immunoSEQ multiplex PCR, yet TCRdb's version contains in-frame clones alone and is incomplete. The table shows about 180,000 clones, with around 50% occurring only once. The CDR3 is 15 residues long. The V end lost 0 bases, the J end lost 8 bases, and 16 bases lay between the germline ends. The germline V gene has CDR1 SGHAT and CDR2 FQNNGV. This sequence originates from a human donor with alopecia areata. Material: CD4+ T cells sorted from blood, obtained at week 0. The rearrangement uses TRBV11-2 and TRBJ1-2, with no clear D. The CDR3 nucleotides read TGTGCCAGCAGCTTAGATCCGAGCGGGTGGGGAGGCTACACCTTC. Translated, it gives CASSLDPSGWGGYTF. The variable domain in full, completed from reference TRBV11-2 and TRBJ1-2, reads EAGVAQSPRYKIIEKRQSVAFWCNPISGHATLYWYQQILGQGPKLLIQFQNNGVVDDSQLPKDRFSAERLKGVDSTLKIQPAKLEDSAVYLCASSLDPSGWGGYTFGSGTRLTVV.